The 9 T cell receptor beta chains in this list originate from one sample, sequenced in a study of blood T cell repertoires in COVID-19. TCRdb keeps only in-frame clones here, not all; method: immunoSEQ multiplex PCR. The data contain about 64,000 clones, about 88% of them seen just once; the ten biggest clones take up 3% to 4.5%. Material: peripheral blood. Source of these receptors: a man aged 65 to 85 with acute or convalescent COVID-19.

The J gene is TRBJ1-1, the V gene TRBV7-9; D is uncertain. This CDR3 spans 15 amino acids. V was clipped by 5 bases and J by 2 bases, with 15 bases between them. The germline CDR1 and CDR2 sequences are SEHNR and FQNEAQ (reference sequence). The CDR3 DNA follows: TGTGCCAGCAGCCCACCCCCCCTATCTAACACTGAAGCTTTCTTT. Translated: CASSPPPLSNTEAFF. Looking up the rest from reference TRBV7-9 and TRBJ1-1 gives the full variable domain: DTGVSQNPRHKITKRGQNVTFRCDPISEHNRLYWYRQTLGQGPEFLTYFQNEAQLEKSRLLSDRFSAERPKGSFSTLEIQRTEQGDSAMYLCASSPPPLSNTEAFFGQGTRLTVV.

The chain carries TRBV7-3 and TRBJ2-1; 15 positions agree with TRBD2. Germline CDR1 is SGHTA and CDR2 is FQGTGA. Unmatched junction bases numbered 6, after V lost 5 bases and J lost 7 bases. This CDR3 region has 16 residues. The CDR3 loop reads CASSLIGLAGGNEQFF. DNA for the CDR3: TGTGCCAGCAGCCTTATTGGACTAGCGGGGGGGAATGAGCAGTTCTTC.

The chain carries TRBV7-9 and TRBJ2-3, with 7 bases matching TRBD2. Germline V gives CDR1 SEHNR, CDR2 FQNEAQ (reference sequence). Trimming took 5 bases from V and 1 from J; bases not matched to a gene: 9. The CDR3 sequence is 16 residues long. The CDR3, as DNA: TGTGCCAGCAGCCCCCGTGCGGGGGTCGGCACAGATACGCAGTATTTT. It is translated as CASSPRAGVGTDTQYF.

V and J are TRBV4-3 and TRBJ2-5; a weak D match, TRBD1 (6 bases). The CDR3 extends over 13 amino acids. Germline V gene data show CDR1 as LGHNA and CDR2 as YSLEER. Trimming stripped 3 bases from V and 5 bases from J, with 10 bases between. This CDR3 reads CASSHQGSETQYF. CDR3 coding DNA: TGCGCCAGCAGCCATCAGGGGAGCGAGACCCAGTACTTC.

This chain connects TRBV9 to TRBJ2-5; TRBD1 is a possible D gene (5 bases). Trimming stripped 0 bases from V and 5 bases from J, with 5 bases between. The germline V gene encodes CDR1 SGDLS and CDR2 YYNGEE. The CDR3 has 12 residues. The CDR3 DNA reads as TGTGCCAGCAGCGTAGAGGGGGAGACCCAGTACTTC. Amino acid sequence: CASSVEGETQYF.

This clone has just a few counts. V gene TRBV6-4 combines with J gene TRBJ1-2; 10 bases fit TRBD1. The ends lost 8 bases at V and 9 bases at J; junction bases unmatched: 6. CDR3 length: 12 amino acids. The germline V gene has CDR1 MRHNA and CDR2 SNTAGT. CDR3 amino acids: CASSGTGVSYTF. The CDR3 nucleotides are TGTGCCAGCTCAGGGACAGGGGTAAGCTACACCTTC.

The chain recombines TRBV4-3 with TRBJ1-6; 8 bases map to TRBD1. The CDR3 sequence is 17 residues long. J gave up 2 bases and V 0 bases, and 3 bases lay outside the gene matches. Germline V gene lookup returns CDR1 LGHNA and CDR2 YSLEER. CDR3 region: CASSQEETGAYNSPLHF. Here the CDR3 DNA reads TGCGCCAGCAGCCAAGAAGAGACAGGGGCCTATAATTCACCCCTCCACTTT.

The rearrangement links TRBV6-2 or TRBV6-3 to TRBJ2-1; D is unresolved. The CDR3 contains 13 residues. Germline loops: CDR1 MNHEY, CDR2 SVGEGT. Deletions cut 2 bases from V and 12 bases from J, with 14 bases between. The CDR3 protein is CASSYSLGSRQFF. The CDR3 DNA reads as TGTGCCAGCAGTTACAGTCTAGGCTCAAGGCAGTTCTTC.

The J gene is TRBJ1-1, the V gene TRBV19, with TRBD1 matching over 11 bases. In germline, CDR1 is LNHDA, CDR2 SQIVND (reference sequence). V lost 6 bases and J lost 5; bases outside the gene matches: 8. The CDR3 runs 15 residues. Here the CDR3 DNA reads TGTGCCAGTAGACGGACAGGGGGCAGAAAAACTGAAGCTTTCTTT. This codes for CASRRTGGRKTEAFF.